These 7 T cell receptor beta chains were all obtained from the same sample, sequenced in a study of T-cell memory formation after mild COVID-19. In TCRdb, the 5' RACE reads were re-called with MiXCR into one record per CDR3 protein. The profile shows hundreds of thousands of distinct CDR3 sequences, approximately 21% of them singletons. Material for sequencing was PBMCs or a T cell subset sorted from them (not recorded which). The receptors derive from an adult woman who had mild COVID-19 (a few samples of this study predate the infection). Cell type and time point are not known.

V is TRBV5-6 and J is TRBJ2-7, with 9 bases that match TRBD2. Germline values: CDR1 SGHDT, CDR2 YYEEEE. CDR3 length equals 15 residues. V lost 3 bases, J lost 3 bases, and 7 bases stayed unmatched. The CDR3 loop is CASSSPGLAYYEQYF. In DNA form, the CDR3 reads TGTGCCAGCAGCTCTCCGGGACTAGCCTACTACGAGCAGTACTTC. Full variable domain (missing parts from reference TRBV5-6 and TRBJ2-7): DAGVTQSPTHLIKTRGQQVTLRCSPKSGHDTVSWYQQALGQGPQFIFQYYEEEERQRGNFPDRFSGHQFPNYSSELNVNALLLGDSALYLCASSSPGLAYYEQYFGPGTRLTVT.

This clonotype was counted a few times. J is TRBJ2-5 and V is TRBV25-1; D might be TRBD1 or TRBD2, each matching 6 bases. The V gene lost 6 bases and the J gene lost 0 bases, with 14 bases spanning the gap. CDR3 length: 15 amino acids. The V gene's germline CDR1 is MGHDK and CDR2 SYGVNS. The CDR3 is CASRGRTENQETQYF. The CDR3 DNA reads TGTGCCAGCAGGGGGAGGACAGAAAACCAAGAGACCCAGTACTTC.

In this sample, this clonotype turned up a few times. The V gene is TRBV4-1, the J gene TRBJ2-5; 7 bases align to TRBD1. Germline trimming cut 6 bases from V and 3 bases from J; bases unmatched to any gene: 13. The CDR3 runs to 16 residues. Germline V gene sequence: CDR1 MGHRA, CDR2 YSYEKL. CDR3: CASSQPYRGRKETQYF. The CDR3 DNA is TGCGCCAGCAGTCAGCCCTACAGGGGACGCAAAGAGACCCAGTACTTC.

CDR3 loop: CASSLARLLIDEQYF. The CDR3 DNA follows: TGTGCCAGCAGTCTGGCCAGACTACTTATCGACGAGCAGTACTTC. This chain links TRBV2 with TRBJ2-7, with D possibly being TRBD2 (5 bases). Deletions cut 5 bases from V and 5 bases from J, with 19 bases between. The CDR3 is 15 residues long. The V gene's germline CDR1 is SNHLY and CDR2 FYNNEI.

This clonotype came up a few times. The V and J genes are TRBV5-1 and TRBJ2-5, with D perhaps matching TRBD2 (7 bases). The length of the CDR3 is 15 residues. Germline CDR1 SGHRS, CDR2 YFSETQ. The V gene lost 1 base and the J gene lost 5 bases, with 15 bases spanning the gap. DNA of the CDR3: TGCGCCAGCAGCTTGAGGGGGGGCAGTTTTGAGACCCAGTACTTC. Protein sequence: CASSLRGGSFETQYF.

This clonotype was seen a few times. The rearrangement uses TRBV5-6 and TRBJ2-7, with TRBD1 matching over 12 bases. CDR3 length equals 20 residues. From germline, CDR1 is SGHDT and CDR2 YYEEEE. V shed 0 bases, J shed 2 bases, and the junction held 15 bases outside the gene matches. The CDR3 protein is CASSLGLGTGGTPLTYEQYF. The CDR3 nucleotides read TGTGCCAGCAGCTTGGGTCTGGGGACAGGGGGCACTCCCCTCACCTACGAGCAGTACTTC.

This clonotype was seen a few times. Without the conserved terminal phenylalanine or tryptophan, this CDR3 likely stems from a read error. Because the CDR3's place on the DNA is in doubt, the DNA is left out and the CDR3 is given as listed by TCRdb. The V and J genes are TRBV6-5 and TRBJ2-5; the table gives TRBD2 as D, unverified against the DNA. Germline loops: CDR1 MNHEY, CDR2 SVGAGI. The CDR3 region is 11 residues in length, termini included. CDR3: CASTPPEASRV.